The entry below gives a single T cell receptor beta chain sequence along with its context. Its antigen is as yet unknown. A junction end diverges from the germline sequence, so it may reflect a read error. This sample stems from a study of T cells in Graves' hyperthyroidism and ophthalmopathy. Study in general: At the time of initial diagnosis and before any treatment, peripheral blood was collected. Study results and caveats: Blood also showed most of the thyroid clonotypes that were expanded above 0.001. The model predicted ophthalmopathy a median approximately 6 months before onset. A model of 13 V-J pairs discriminated ophthalmopathy from stable hyperthyroidism.

The germline V gene encodes CDR1 DFQATT and CDR2 SNEGSKA (reference sequence). This CDR3 contains 14 residues. What was amplified from RNA transcripts were TCR beta CDR3 regions. The TCR CDR3 first-round RT-PCR relied on the HTBI primer set. TCRdb reprocessed the multiplex PCR reads via MiXCR and lists one record per CDR3 protein. This sample has some 500,000 distinct CDR3 sequences; 24% occur once, and the top ten carry approximately 11%. The material sequenced was blood. The V call is TRBV20-1, the J call TRBJ1-5; D is undetermined. The TCR sequence derives from a woman in her 30s with Graves' ophthalmopathy. CDR3 sequence: CSAPSDITNQLQHF. For the CDR3, the DNA is TGCAGTGCTCCATCCGACATAACAAATCAGCTCCAGCATTTT.